This T cell receptor (beta chain) was profiled in a study of blood T cell repertoires in COVID-19. Background on the study: Samples taken during acute and convalescent COVID-19 were collected in the United States, Italy and Spain. Sources were T cells, B-cell-depleted T cells, or PBMCs; the material itself was cDNA or gDNA.

Per the original methods: Amplified reference gene primers provided the basis for estimating nucleated cell counts. Clones were sequenced by immunoSEQ multiplex PCR, and TCRdb holds only the in-frame ones, with some missing. The DNA gave D and trimming, while V, J and clone size come from that table. Here the sample spans about 160,000 clones, about 85% being singletons. Germline values: CDR1 SGHTA, CDR2 FQGNSA. The CDR3 totals 11 residues. The V end was cut by 1 base, the J end by 5 bases, with 2 bases between. The sequenced material came from peripheral blood. The gene calls are TRBV7-2 and TRBJ1-1; D is unclear. This clonotype originated in a human donor with acute or convalescent COVID-19. The donor label of this sample is uncertain. CDR3 residues: CASSLVTEAFF. Here the CDR3 DNA reads TGTGCCAGCAGCTTAGTAACTGAAGCTTTCTTT. Variable domain in full (rest from reference TRBV7-2 and TRBJ1-1): GAGVSQSPSNKVTEKGKDVELRCDPISGHTALYWYRQSLGQGLEFLIYFQGNSAPDKSGLPSDRFSAERTGGSVSTLTIQRTQQEDSAVYLCASSLVTEAFFGQGTRLTVV.